These 28 T cell receptor beta chains were all obtained from the same sample, sequenced in a study of blood T cell repertoires in COVID-19. Method: immunoSEQ multiplex PCR; TCRdb's copy keeps in-frame clones and lacks some. The table lists about 270,000 clones, around 89% of them singletons. Sequenced sample: PBMCs or T cells enriched from blood (not recorded which). These receptors were collected from a woman between 50 and 59 years old who had recovered from COVID-19.

The CDR3 DNA follows: TGTGCCAGCAGCTTAGGTTTTTCGGGACTAGCGGACAACGAGCAGTACTTC. Its translation: CASSLGFSGLADNEQYF. The chain carries TRBV7-2 and TRBJ2-7; 11 nucleotides agree with TRBD2. V lost 1 base to trimming and J lost 5 bases; unmatched junction nucleotides: 10. This CDR3 contains 17 residues. CDR1 and CDR2 from the germline V gene are SGHTA and FQGNSA.

V gene TRBV6-2 or TRBV6-3 combines with J gene TRBJ2-4; D unclear. The CDR3 sequence is 17 residues long. Per the germline V gene, CDR1 is MNHEY and CDR2 is SVGEGT. Trimming cost V 2 bases and J 0 bases, with 14 bases left between them. CDR3 nucleotide sequence: TGTGCCAGCAGTTACAAGGTCTGGGCTTTAGCCAAAAACATTCAGTACTTC. Protein sequence: CASSYKVWALAKNIQYF.

The chain joins TRBV20-1 to TRBJ2-1, with TRBD1 as a possible D gene (7 bases). The CDR3 is 15 residues long. The ends were cut back, 3 bases at V and 4 bases at J, with 16 bases in the middle. Germline CDR1 reads DFQATT; CDR2 reads SNEGSKA (reference sequence). For the CDR3, the DNA is TGCAGTGCTAGTTATGGGCAGGGGGGATACAATGAGCAGTTCTTC. It yields the protein CSASYGQGGYNEQFF.

The gene calls are TRBV5-1 and TRBJ1-5; D is possibly TRBD1 (5 bases). Trimming removed 2 bases at V and 3 bases at J, with 12 bases between. Germline V gives CDR1 SGHRS, CDR2 YFSETQ. This CDR3 is 15 amino acids long. In DNA, the CDR3 is TGCGCCAGCAGCTTTTCAGGGAAAGTCAATCAGCCCCAGCATTTT. It specifies CASSFSGKVNQPQHF.

V is TRBV27 and J is TRBJ1-6, with D unclear. The CDR3 is 16 amino acids. Deletions cut 3 bases from V and 5 bases from J, with 14 bases between. The germline V gene has CDR1 MNHEY and CDR2 SMNVEV (reference sequence). The CDR3 nucleotides read TGTGCCAGCAGTTTTATCGGGGTCTGGAATAATTCACCCCTCCACTTT. Translating it yields CASSFIGVWNNSPLHF.

Comment on this clone: Additional DNA sequences in this sample encode the identical CDR3. The genes are TRBV5-4 and TRBJ2-2, with TRBD2 matching over 10 bases. With V trimmed by 0 bases and J by 1 base, 0 bases remained unmatched. The CDR3 has 16 amino acids. Germline V gives CDR1 SGHNT, CDR2 YYREEE (reference sequence). CDR3 residues: CASSLGLAGNTGELFF. The CDR3 DNA follows: TGTGCCAGCAGCTTGGGACTAGCGGGGAACACCGGGGAGCTGTTTTTT.

This chain joins TRBV7-8 and TRBJ1-2, with D possibly TRBD1 on 5 matching bases. The CDR3 extends over 14 amino acids. V was clipped by 2 bases and J by 2 bases, with 9 bases between them. CDR1 is SGHVS and CDR2 is FQNEAQ in the germline V gene. CDR3 DNA: TGTGCCAGCAGCTTAATCGCAGGGAACTATGGCTACACCTTC. This codes for CASSLIAGNYGYTF.

The V and J genes are TRBV27 and TRBJ2-6; 7 bases are shared with TRBD1. This CDR3 contains 19 residues. Germline V gene lookup returns CDR1 MNHEY and CDR2 SMNVEV (reference sequence). V lost 4 bases to trimming and J lost 0 bases; unmatched junction nucleotides: 12. For the CDR3, the DNA is TGTGCCAGCAGTTCTATACCCCTAGGACAGGCCTCTGGGGCCAACGTCCTGACTTTC. Encoded protein: CASSSIPLGQASGANVLTF.

The chain links TRBV18 to TRBJ1-1; TRBD1 agrees at 9 bases. V shed 3 bases and J 4 bases; nucleotides not matched to a gene: 6. This CDR3 is 15 amino acids long. CDR1 and CDR2 (germline): KGHSH, LQKENI. Here the CDR3 DNA reads TGTGCCAGCTCACCCCGGGACAGGGTTGGCACTGAAGCTTTCTTT. This sequence encodes CASSPRDRVGTEAFF.

The rearrangement uses TRBV24-1 and TRBJ2-1, with 10 bases fitting TRBD2. CDR3 size: 15 residues. The trim removed 4 bases at V and 8 bases at J, leaving 7 bases unmatched. Germline V gene sequence: CDR1 KGHDR, CDR2 SFDVKD. The CDR3 DNA reads as TGTGCCACCAGTGACCGATCTAGCGGGAGCCATGAGCAGTTCTTC. Protein sequence: CATSDRSSGSHEQFF.

The rearrangement uses TRBV27 and TRBJ2-1, with 8 bases matching TRBD2. CDR3 length: 15 amino acids. V was pared by 2 bases and J by 6 bases, with 6 bases of the junction left unmatched. The germline CDR1 and CDR2 sequences are MNHEY and SMNVEV (reference sequence). The CDR3 here is CASSLVSGGSNEQFF. CDR3 coding DNA: TGTGCCAGCAGTTTAGTCTCGGGAGGGTCCAATGAGCAGTTCTTC.

This clone was observed once. V and J are TRBV14 and TRBJ1-4, with TRBD1 as a possible D gene (6 bases). V was shortened by 4 bases and J by 7 bases, with 16 bases between the two germline ends. Per the germline V gene, CDR1 is SGHDN and CDR2 is FVKESK. The CDR3 is 15 amino acids. CDR3: CASSPWGRGTEKLFF. CDR3 in DNA: TGTGCCAGCAGCCCCTGGGGCAGGGGAACTGAAAAACTGTTTTTT. Full variable domain (remainder filled in from reference TRBV14 and TRBJ1-4): EAGVTQFPSHSVIEKGQTVTLRCDPISGHDNLYWYRRVMGKEIKFLLHFVKESKQDESGMPNNRFLAERTGGTYSTLKVQPAELEDSGVYFCASSPWGRGTEKLFFGSGTQLSVL.

This clone appeared once. The chain couples TRBV27 to TRBJ2-1, with TRBD2 matching over 11 bases. CDR1 and CDR2 from the germline V gene are MNHEY and SMNVEV (reference sequence). J lost 5 bases, V lost 3 bases, and 9 bases had no gene match. This CDR3 is 17 amino acids long. CDR3 region: CASSFTPPGLADNEQFF. The CDR3 DNA reads as TGTGCCAGCAGTTTCACCCCACCGGGACTAGCGGACAATGAGCAGTTCTTC.

The CDR3 region has the DNA TGTGCCAGCAGCTTGGGTGGGACAGGGTCCCGGGAGCAGTACTTC. Translating it yields CASSLGGTGSREQYF. The chain links TRBV28 to TRBJ2-7, with 9 bases aligning to TRBD1. V lost 6 bases, J lost 7 bases, and 13 bases stayed unmatched. In germline, CDR1 is MDHEN, CDR2 SYDVKM. This CDR3 region has 15 residues.

This clone was picked up one time. The rearrangement links TRBV7-3 to TRBJ2-1, with D uncertain. Trimming cost V 0 bases and J 4 bases, with 4 bases left between them. CDR1 is SGHTA, CDR2 FQGTGA, per germline. The CDR3 runs 13 residues. The CDR3 protein is CASSLTGYNEQFF. CDR3 DNA sequence: TGTGCCAGCAGCTTAACCGGGTACAATGAGCAGTTCTTC.

This clone was observed a single time. V and J are TRBV29-1 and TRBJ2-2; D not certain. This CDR3 is built from 14 residues. The germline V and J ends were trimmed by 4 bases and 1 base, with 10 bases remaining between them. The germline gives CDR1 SQVTM, CDR2 ANQGSEA. CDR3 nucleotide sequence: TGCAGCGTTGGCAATAACAAGAACACCGGGGAGCTGTTTTTT. This sequence encodes CSVGNNKNTGELFF.

The chain combines TRBV24-1 with TRBJ2-5; tentatively, D is TRBD2 (6 bases). The CDR3 has 13 residues. Trimming took 4 bases from V and 4 from J, leaving 9 bases between them. Looked up from germline, CDR1 is KGHDR and CDR2 is SFDVKD. CDR3 nucleotide sequence: TGTGCCACCAGTGAGCCCGGGGGAGAGACCCAGTACTTC. The encoded protein is CATSEPGGETQYF.

The rearrangement uses TRBV5-1 and TRBJ1-1; 7 bases map to TRBD1. The CDR3 has 13 residues. The germline gives CDR1 SGHRS, CDR2 YFSETQ. With 4 bases clipped from V and 8 bases from J, the junction kept 8 bases outside the gene matches. The CDR3 DNA reads TGCGCCAGCAGCCAGGACAGGCAAAGGGAAGCTTTCTTT. Amino acid sequence: CASSQDRQREAFF.

The chain uses TRBV28 and TRBJ2-7; 7 nucleotides match TRBD2. The germline V gene has CDR1 MDHEN and CDR2 SYDVKM. V lost 5 bases to trimming and J lost 0 bases; unmatched junction nucleotides: 7. The CDR3 sequence is 15 residues long. CDR3 residues: CASSGPGLPSYEQYF. The CDR3 DNA follows: TGTGCCAGCAGTGGCCCGGGACTACCCTCCTACGAGCAGTACTTC.

In DNA form, the CDR3 reads TGTGCCATCAGTGAGACCCGGACTAGCGGATTCGGGGAGCTGTTTTTT. Amino acids: CAISETRTSGFGELFF. The chain uses TRBV10-3 and TRBJ2-2; 10 nucleotides agree with TRBD2. The germline CDR1 and CDR2 sequences are ENHRY and SYGVKD. CDR3 length: 16 residues. The V segment lost 2 bases and the J segment 7 bases; nucleotides outside the gene matches: 7.

In DNA, the CDR3 is TGTGCCAGCAGCGGTGGACAGCTATATGGCTACACCTTC. Its translation: CASSGGQLYGYTF. This chain connects TRBV7-2 to TRBJ1-2; perhaps TRBD1 as D (6 bases). This CDR3 region has 13 residues. The V gene lost 5 bases and the J gene lost 5 bases, with 12 bases spanning the gap. Germline V lookup: CDR1 SGHTA, CDR2 FQGNSA.

This chain uses TRBV6-2 or TRBV6-3 with TRBJ1-2, with D unresolved. Deletions cut 5 bases from V and 5 bases from J, with 6 bases between. CDR3 length: 11 residues. Germline V gives CDR1 MNHEY, CDR2 SVGEGT. The CDR3 sequence is CASSTQYGYTF. As DNA, the CDR3 is TGTGCCAGCAGTACCCAGTATGGCTACACCTTC.

CDR3 sequence: CASSVSGSGGLDTQYF. DNA for the CDR3: TGTGCCAGCAGCGTTAGCGGGAGTGGTGGGTTAGATACGCAGTATTTT. The J gene is TRBJ2-3, the V gene TRBV7-9, with TRBD2 matching 9 bases. V dropped 5 bases and J dropped 5; count of bases not matched to a gene: 11. The CDR3 consists of 16 residues. Germline-derived CDR1 and CDR2 are SEHNR and FQNEAQ (reference sequence).

The chain uses TRBV27 and TRBJ2-3, with D unresolved. This CDR3 has 14 residues. The ends were cut back, 2 bases at V and 4 bases at J, with 10 bases in the middle. The V gene's germline CDR1 is MNHEY and CDR2 SMNVEV (reference sequence). CDR3 amino acids: CASSLELQADTQYF. CDR3 bases: TGTGCCAGCAGTTTAGAGTTGCAGGCAGATACGCAGTATTTT.

Details on this clone: Other DNA sequences within the sample encode an identical CDR3. The chain combines TRBV12-5 with TRBJ1-1, with 8 positions matching TRBD1. This CDR3 has 14 residues. V trimming: 5 bases; J trimming: 1 base; junction bases outside the gene matches: 3. Germline CDR1 reads LGHNT; CDR2 reads FRNRAP. CDR3 residues: CASGPGTGNTEAFF. CDR3 nucleotide sequence: TGTGCTAGTGGTCCCGGGACAGGGAACACTGAAGCTTTCTTT.

The V and J genes are TRBV11-1 and TRBJ2-4; D remains ambiguous. The CDR3 spans 14 residues. Trimming shortened V by 1 base and J by 0 bases, and 4 bases separated the two germline ends. Germline V gives CDR1 SGHAT, CDR2 FQDESV (reference sequence). The CDR3 is CASSLGVAKNIQYF. CDR3 DNA: TGTGCCAGCAGCTTAGGAGTAGCCAAAAACATTCAGTACTTC.

This clone was recorded only once. This chain links TRBV2 with TRBJ2-5, with D perhaps TRBD1 (5 bases). Germline V gene data show CDR1 as SNHLY and CDR2 as FYNNEI. The CDR3 spans 15 residues. V was trimmed by 7 bases and J by 4 bases, leaving 19 bases between them. In DNA, the CDR3 is TGTGCCAGCATGGAAGGGGCGGTGGTGCGAGAGACCCAGTACTTC. It codes for CASMEGAVVRETQYF.

CDR3 sequence reads: CASVKNTEAFF. The DNA for the CDR3 is TGTGCCAGCGTAAAGAACACTGAAGCTTTCTTT. The rearrangement uses TRBV28 and TRBJ1-1; D gene uncertain. Germline V gives CDR1 MDHEN, CDR2 SYDVKM. V was cut by 8 bases and J by 1 base, with 5 bases left in between. The CDR3 contains 11 residues.